Following are 5 T cell receptor beta chains from one sample sequenced in a study of T cell responses to AZD1222 COVID-19 vaccine. Sequencing was performed with immunoSEQ multiplex PCR; in TCRdb, only in-frame clones are kept and a portion is missing. The table includes around 150,000 clones, 80% to 95% detected once. The sample in question was peripheral blood, obtained on day 0 of AZD1222 vaccination. These receptors were obtained from an adult in good health.

V gene TRBV5-1 combines with J gene TRBJ1-6; D is uncertain. The ends were cut back, 2 bases at V and 6 bases at J, with 15 bases in the middle. CDR1 is SGHRS and CDR2 is YFSETQ in the germline V gene. The CDR3 spans 16 residues. The CDR3 here is CASSLVWGLSNSPLHF. The CDR3 nucleotides are TGCGCCAGCAGCTTAGTCTGGGGATTAAGTAATTCACCCCTCCACTTT. Drawing the rest from reference TRBV5-1 and TRBJ1-6, the complete variable domain is KAGVTQTPRYLIKTRGQQVTLSCSPISGHRSVSWYQQTPGQGLQFLFEYFSETQRNKGNFPGRFSGRQFSNSRSEMNVSTLELGDSALYLCASSLVWGLSNSPLHFGNGTRLTVT.

The chain uses TRBV14 and TRBJ2-1; D call uncertain. The V gene's germline CDR1 is SGHDN and CDR2 FVKESK. Between the trimmed V and J ends, which lost 0 bases and 8 bases, there was a span of 5 bases. This CDR3 has 12 residues. CDR3 in DNA: TGTGCCAGCAGCCAAGATGGGGATGAGCAGTTCTTC. Protein: CASSQDGDEQFF.

This chain uses TRBV24-1 with TRBJ2-7; D not certain. Deletions cut 4 bases from V and 0 bases from J, with 6 bases between. This CDR3 is 13 amino acids long. CDR1 is KGHDR, CDR2 SFDVKD, per germline. The DNA for the CDR3 is TGTGCCACCAGTGACCCTTACTCCTACGAGCAGTACTTC. Its translation: CATSDPYSYEQYF.

This chain connects TRBV7-2 to TRBJ1-3; D is undetermined. This CDR3 has 14 residues. V dropped 1 base and J dropped 2 bases, with 6 bases sitting between them. Germline V gives CDR1 SGHTA, CDR2 FQGNSA. DNA for the CDR3: TGTGCCAGCAGCTTAGGTTTAGCTGGAAACACCATATATTTT. Residues: CASSLGLAGNTIYF.

The CDR3 loop is CASSLLDRGREKLFF. In nucleotides, the CDR3 is TGTGCCAGCAGCTTACTGGACAGGGGAAGGGAAAAACTGTTTTTT. The V gene is TRBV7-8, the J gene TRBJ1-4; 9 positions agree with TRBD1. With V trimmed by 2 bases and J by 8 bases, 6 bases remained unmatched. The CDR3 is made up of 15 amino acids. The germline V gene has CDR1 SGHVS and CDR2 FQNEAQ.